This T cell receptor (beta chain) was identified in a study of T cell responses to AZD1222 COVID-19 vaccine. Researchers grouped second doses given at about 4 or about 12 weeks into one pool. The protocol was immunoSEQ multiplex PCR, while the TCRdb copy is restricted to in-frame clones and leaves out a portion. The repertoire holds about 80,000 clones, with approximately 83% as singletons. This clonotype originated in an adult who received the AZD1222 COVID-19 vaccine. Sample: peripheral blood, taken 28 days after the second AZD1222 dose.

CDR3 bases: TGTGCCAGCGACTCTCGGCCAAGTCAGGCTTTCTTT. Its translation is CASDSRPSQAFF. This chain joins TRBV6-1 and TRBJ1-1; D ambiguous. The CDR3 extends over 12 amino acids. Germline lookup yields CDR1 MNHNS and CDR2 SASEGT. The germline V and J ends were trimmed by 8 bases and 11 bases, with 18 bases remaining between them.